This T cell receptor beta chain originates from a study of blood T cell repertoires in COVID-19 (TCRdb year 2020). Regarding the research as a whole: Collaborator samples came from the United States, Italy and Spain and covered acute and convalescent phases of COVID-19. The prospective study material was composed of cDNA or gDNA derived from T cells, B-cell-depleted T cells, or PBMCs. The dataset comprised deeply sampled blood TCRbeta repertoires from subjects exposed to, actively infected with, or recovered from COVID-19. The repertoires were made available in a free public database intended to serve as a resource for research on the immune response to SARS-CoV-2. The samples were drawn from the first 160 participants of the ongoing ImmuneRACE study and from over 950 subjects provided by 6 global collaborators. Sample metadata almost always included a de-identified subject ID, COVID-19 status, age in years and sex. Where available, HLA class I and class II types were taken from metadata supplied by the sample provider and were not determined by assay-based typing. On the study overall, not on this receptor specifically: Clinical and demographic metadata were provided uncurated, with the amount varying by source and participant.

CDR1 GTSNPN and CDR2 SVGIG were looked up in the germline V gene (reference sequence). The CDR3 goes from the cysteine to the phenylalanine over 15 residues. Only the CDR3 DNA is retained, 45 bases long and in frame from the first base. V is cut back by 1 base and J by 0 bases, with 2 bases in the junction unmatched. This clone was counted a few times. Its antigen has not been determined. Base qualities are not provided; no much larger clone lies one nucleotide away. The collaborating institutions used their own protocols to collect whole blood in K2EDTA tubes. For TCRbeta analysis, collaborator samples were shipped as frozen whole blood, as isolated PBMCs, or as DNA extracted from either sample type. TCRbeta CDR3 regions were amplified from genomic DNA using the immunoSEQ Assay, a bias-controlled multiplex PCR. In the original analysis: Nucleated cell counts per sample were estimated from amplification of reference gene primers within the assay. To quantify the absolute abundance of each unique TCRbeta CDR3 rearrangement, sequence reads were collapsed and filtered. For each sample, productive Simpson clonality was calculated as the square root of Simpson's diversity index across productive rearrangements. The immuneACCESS repertoire file appears here via TCRdb, limited to in-frame rearrangements. These files lack a portion of the clones; in checked studies, under half of the deficit traces to unresolved V genes, and the cause of the others is not known. V and J calls and clone size follow that table, whereas D and trimming were derived from the DNA. In all, the sample holds 450,000 to 500,000 clones, and approximately 85% of those were seen once. The leading ten clones occupy about 3% of the sample.

Sample: peripheral blood. Recombination linked TRBV30 to TRBJ1-3; TRBD1 agrees with 8 junctional bases. This clonotype was obtained from a human donor in a cohort sampled during active COVID-19. CDR3 loop: CAWSGQGFSGNTIYF. In nucleotides, the sequence is TGTGCCTGGAGTGGACAGGGGTTCTCTGGAAACACCATATATTTT.